This passage covers 32 T cell receptor beta chains from one sample sequenced in a study of blood T cell repertoires in COVID-19. TCRdb's copy holds only in-frame clones and misses some; the assay was immunoSEQ multiplex PCR. The table has 250,000 to 400,000 clones, around 90% seen once; the top ten hold 4.5% to 6.5%. Sequencing used PBMCs or T cells enriched from blood (not recorded which). The receptors come from a man in his 60s who had recovered from COVID-19.

The gene calls are TRBV29-1 and TRBJ2-3; tentatively, D is TRBD2 (5 bases). V lost 5 bases to trimming and J lost 4 bases, with 16 bases between them. In germline, CDR1 is SQVTM, CDR2 ANQGSEA. The CDR3 runs to 14 residues. The CDR3 reads CSVTRSPAADTQYF. CDR3 bases: TGCAGCGTTACTAGGTCCCCTGCGGCAGATACGCAGTATTTT.

This clone appeared once. The chain combines TRBV24-1 with TRBJ2-5; 10 nucleotides match TRBD2. Trimming removed 4 bases from V and 5 bases from J; junction bases left unmatched: 9. CDR1 KGHDR and CDR2 SFDVKD come from the germline V gene. The CDR3 contains 16 residues. The CDR3 is CATSEQSGRARETQYF. The CDR3 region has the DNA TGTGCCACCAGTGAGCAGAGCGGGAGGGCCCGGGAGACCCAGTACTTC.

V is TRBV7-2 and J is TRBJ2-7, with D hard to call. This CDR3 comprises 14 residues. Germline loops: CDR1 SGHTA, CDR2 FQGNSA. The V gene lost 2 bases and the J gene lost 1 base, with 9 bases spanning the gap. The CDR3 DNA follows: TGTGCCAGCAGCTTATATCACGGGTCCTACGAGCAGTACTTC. Translated: CASSLYHGSYEQYF.

The chain uses TRBV4-1 and TRBJ1-4; D might be TRBD1 (5 bases). The CDR3 runs 13 residues. Trimming pared 0 bases from V and 16 bases from J, leaving 15 bases between. Germline values: CDR1 MGHRA, CDR2 YSYEKL. CDR3 bases: TGCGCCAGCAGCCAAGATGGGGCGTCCGAATCGTTTTTT. Its protein product is CASSQDGASESFF.

The chain links TRBV5-1 to TRBJ2-7; D is possibly TRBD2 (5 bases). This CDR3 has 17 residues. Germline CDR1 is SGHRS and CDR2 is YFSETQ. V gave up 3 bases and J gave up 5 bases, with 24 bases separating them. CDR3 coding DNA: TGCGCCAGCAGCTCTTCTTCCGCCCCCCTCGAGGGAGACGAGCAGTACTTC. It yields the protein CASSSSSAPLEGDEQYF.

This chain links TRBV9 with TRBJ2-1, with TRBD2 matching 8 bases. Germline V CDR1 and CDR2: SGDLS, YYNGEE. CDR3 length equals 13 residues. The V and J ends lost 4 bases and 14 bases, in that order; junction bases with no gene match: 11. In DNA form, the CDR3 reads TGTGCCAGCAGCTCCCCGGCGGGGGGAAGGGAGTTCTTC. Its protein product is CASSSPAGGREFF.

A note on this clone: Other DNA sequences in this specimen translate into the identical CDR3. CDR3 region: CASSYSGGPSYEQYF. The CDR3 region has the DNA TGTGCCAGCAGTTACTCAGGGGGTCCGTCCTACGAGCAGTACTTC. The chain combines TRBV6-2 or TRBV6-3 with TRBJ2-7, with D maybe TRBD1 (6 bases). V dropped 0 bases and J dropped 1 base, with 10 bases sitting between them. In germline, CDR1 is MNHEY, CDR2 SVGEGT. The CDR3 covers 15 residues.

The J gene is TRBJ2-5, the V gene TRBV2; 8 bases match TRBD2. In germline, CDR1 is SNHLY, CDR2 FYNNEI. Germline trimming cut 4 bases from V and 4 bases from J; bases unmatched to any gene: 8. CDR3 size: 15 residues. As DNA, the CDR3 is TGTGCCAGCAGTGCTTTCCTAGCGGGTATAGAGACCCAGTACTTC. Its protein is CASSAFLAGIETQYF.

This chain uses TRBV5-1 with TRBJ2-1; TRBD2 aligns across 9 bases. There are 16 residues in the CDR3. The J segment lost 2 bases and the V segment lost 0 bases, leaving 3 bases of the junction unmatched. Per the germline V gene, CDR1 is SGHRS and CDR2 is YFSETQ. The CDR3 here is CASSLDPSGTYNEQFF. For the CDR3, the DNA is TGCGCCAGCAGCTTGGATCCTAGCGGGACCTACAATGAGCAGTTCTTC.

The rearrangement links TRBV28 to TRBJ1-4; a weak D match, TRBD1 (5 bases). The CDR3 is made up of 16 amino acids. Germline values: CDR1 MDHEN, CDR2 SYDVKM. V shed 3 bases and J shed 0 bases, with 11 bases lying between them. CDR3 sequence (DNA): TGTGCCAGCAGTTTCATGGGGCGAGCAACTAATGAAAAACTGTTTTTT. Encoded protein: CASSFMGRATNEKLFF. Full variable domain (missing parts from reference TRBV28 and TRBJ1-4): DVKVTQSSRYLVKRTGEKVFLECVQDMDHENMFWYRQDPGLGLRLIYFSYDVKMKEKGDIPEGYSVSREKKERFSLILESASTNQTSMYLCASSFMGRATNEKLFFGSGTQLSVL.

The CDR3 DNA sequence: TGTGCCAGCAGCGTAGCGGGACTTGATACGCAGTATTTT. This gives the protein CASSVAGLDTQYF. The chain is built from TRBV9 and TRBJ2-3; perhaps TRBD2 as D (6 bases). V was trimmed by 0 bases and J by 6 bases, leaving 8 bases between them. This CDR3 has 13 amino acids. The V gene's germline CDR1 is SGDLS and CDR2 YYNGEE. Based on the CDR3 plus reference TRBV9 and TRBJ2-3, the full variable domain is DSGVTQTPKHLITATGQRVTLRCSPRSGDLSVYWYQQSLDQGLQFLIQYYNGEERAKGNILERFSAQQFPDLHSELNLSSLELGDSALYFCASSVAGLDTQYFGPGTRLTVL.

The chain combines TRBV5-1 with TRBJ1-2; no clear D. V lost 0 bases to trimming and J lost 5 bases, with 14 bases between them. The CDR3 contains 15 residues. Germline CDR1 and CDR2: SGHRS and YFSETQ. CDR3 DNA sequence: TGCGCCAGCAGCTTGGATAACCGGCGAGGGTATGGCTACACCTTC. Its translation is CASSLDNRRGYGYTF.

The chain is built from TRBV6-5 and TRBJ1-5; TRBD1 agrees at 8 bases. The CDR3 extends over 14 amino acids. CDR1 is MNHEY, CDR2 SVGAGI, per germline. The J segment lost 8 bases and the V segment lost 6 bases, leaving 9 bases of the junction unmatched. The CDR3 spells CASSDKQGGKPQHF. The DNA of the CDR3 is TGTGCCAGCAGCGACAAACAGGGGGGTAAGCCCCAGCATTTT.

The sample holds one count of this clone. The DNA of the CDR3 is TGTGCCAGCAGCCCGAGGGACAGAATCAGGGAAAAACTGTTTTTT. Encoded protein: CASSPRDRIREKLFF. The V gene is TRBV7-8, the J gene TRBJ1-4, with 7 positions matching TRBD1. The CDR3 sequence is 15 residues long. The junction had 11 bases not matched to a gene; V was cut back by 5 bases and J by 8 bases. The germline gives CDR1 SGHVS, CDR2 FQNEAQ.

V gene TRBV20-1 combines with J gene TRBJ1-6, with D perhaps TRBD1 (5 bases). The CDR3 loop spans 14 amino acids. V lost 3 bases and J 8 bases, leaving 14 bases between the germline ends. The germline gives CDR1 DFQATT, CDR2 SNEGSKA (reference sequence). The CDR3 is CSASRLQAHSPLHF. The CDR3 DNA is TGCAGTGCTAGTCGTTTACAGGCCCATTCACCCCTCCACTTT.

This clone was seen a single time. V is TRBV7-6 and J is TRBJ2-5; D ambiguous. CDR3 size: 16 residues. Trimming cost V 6 bases and J 1 base, with 18 bases left between them. The germline V gene encodes CDR1 SGHVS and CDR2 FNYEAQ. CDR3 sequence reads: CASRAASSLAQETQYF. The CDR3 DNA is TGTGCCAGCAGGGCCGCGTCTAGTCTCGCCCAAGAGACCCAGTACTTC.

J is TRBJ2-5 and V is TRBV7-2; no clear D gene. Trimming took 1 base from V and 5 from J, leaving 11 bases between them. The germline V gene encodes CDR1 SGHTA and CDR2 FQGNSA. The CDR3 runs to 14 residues. The CDR3 here is CASSLVASRETQYF. The CDR3 nucleotides are TGTGCCAGCAGCTTAGTCGCATCCAGGGAGACCCAGTACTTC.

The V and J genes are TRBV9 and TRBJ1-6; no clear D. This CDR3 has 15 residues. The germline V and J ends were trimmed by 4 bases and 8 bases, with 16 bases remaining between them. Germline lookup yields CDR1 SGDLS and CDR2 YYNGEE. For the CDR3, the DNA is TGTGCCAGCAGCTCCCACGGGGTCGGGGATTCACCCCTCCACTTT. Its translation: CASSSHGVGDSPLHF.

The chain has TRBV6-5 and TRBJ2-1; D is possibly TRBD2 (6 bases). V dropped 2 bases and J dropped 7 bases, with 15 bases sitting between them. Per germline, CDR1 MNHEY and CDR2 SVGAGI. The CDR3 has 15 residues. DNA for the CDR3: TGTGCCAGCAGTTACCAGGCCGGGAGTGGGAATGAGCAGTTCTTC. This encodes CASSYQAGSGNEQFF.

This clone turned up a few times. This chain joins TRBV2 and TRBJ1-5; TRBD1 matches 9 bases. Germline trimming cut 5 bases from V and 6 bases from J; bases unmatched to any gene: 5. CDR3 length: 14 amino acids. CDR1 is SNHLY, CDR2 FYNNEI, per germline. The CDR3 sequence is CASSLQGAGQPQHF. The CDR3 bases are TGTGCCAGCAGTCTACAGGGGGCTGGTCAGCCCCAGCATTTT.

This clone was counted only a few times. V is TRBV9 and J is TRBJ2-2, with 12 nucleotides matching TRBD2. CDR1 SGDLS and CDR2 YYNGEE come from the germline V gene. The V and J ends lost 8 bases and 0 bases, in that order; junction bases with no gene match: 11. This CDR3 is built from 18 residues. CDR3 coding DNA: TGTGCCAGTTACAGGGAAGGACTAGCGGGAACGAACACCGGGGAGCTGTTTTTT. This translates into CASYREGLAGTNTGELFF.

The genes are TRBV12-3 or TRBV12-4 and TRBJ1-2, with D perhaps TRBD1 (5 bases). V lost 6 bases to trimming and J lost 8 bases, with 16 bases between them. The length of the CDR3 is 13 residues. The CDR3 bases are TGTGCCAGCAGCCCGGGGGGTTTGCGCGGCTACACCTTC. As protein: CASSPGGLRGYTF.

The chain links TRBV11-2 to TRBJ2-2; 7 bases line up with TRBD1. V gave up 4 bases and J gave up 3 bases; unmatched junction bases: 8. The CDR3 has 16 residues. The V gene's germline CDR1 is SGHAT and CDR2 FQNNGV. CDR3 sequence: CASSSRTGLYTGELFF. CDR3 coding DNA: TGTGCCAGCAGCTCAAGGACAGGCCTCTACACCGGGGAGCTGTTTTTT.

The rearrangement links TRBV18 to TRBJ1-2, with TRBD1 identical over 7 bases. The V gene's germline CDR1 is KGHSH and CDR2 LQKENI. The CDR3 consists of 13 residues. With V trimmed by 4 bases and J by 3 bases, 2 bases remained unmatched. The CDR3 spells CASSQGADYGYTF. CDR3 coding DNA: TGTGCCAGCTCACAGGGGGCGGACTATGGCTACACCTTC.

The chain has TRBV19 and TRBJ2-7, with 15 bases that match TRBD2. CDR3 size: 17 residues. Germline assignment: CDR1 LNHDA and CDR2 SQIVND (reference sequence). V was clipped by 7 bases and J by 4 bases; unmatched bases: 11. CDR3 sequence (DNA): TGTGCCAGTAATTCCTTCGGACTAGCGGGAGGGTTGTACGAGCAGTACTTC. Residues: CASNSFGLAGGLYEQYF.

The chain links TRBV5-4 to TRBJ2-1, with 10 bases lining up with TRBD2. The V gene end was trimmed by 0 bases and the J gene end by 7 bases; junction bases not matched to a gene: 4. The CDR3 spans 15 residues. Per germline, CDR1 SGHNT and CDR2 YYREEE (reference sequence). DNA of the CDR3: TGTGCCAGCAGCTTGGTGGCTAGCGGGAGTAATGAGCAGTTCTTC. Translating it yields CASSLVASGSNEQFF.

The rearrangement links TRBV29-1 to TRBJ1-1; the D gene is possibly TRBD1 (5 bases). The V gene's germline CDR1 is SQVTM and CDR2 ANQGSEA. Trimming pared 8 bases from V and 2 bases from J, leaving 15 bases between. This CDR3 spans 13 amino acids. The CDR3 DNA reads TGCAGCTCATACCGACAGATCAACACTGAAGCTTTCTTT. This translates into CSSYRQINTEAFF. Full variable domain (rest looked up from reference TRBV29-1 and TRBJ1-1): SAVISQKPSRDICQRGTSLTIQCQVDSQVTMMFWYRQQPGQSLTLIATANQGSEATYESGFVIDKFPISRPNLTFSTLTVSNMSPEDSSIYLCSSYRQINTEAFFGQGTRLTVV.

The rearrangement links TRBV6-5 to TRBJ1-2; 7 bases line up with TRBD1. Germline values: CDR1 MNHEY, CDR2 SVGAGI. This CDR3 region has 14 residues. V lost 4 bases, J lost 6 bases, and 8 bases stayed unmatched. The CDR3 loop is CASSSTGNSDGYTF. CDR3 DNA: TGTGCCAGCAGTTCGACAGGGAATTCTGATGGCTACACCTTC.

The chain employs TRBV6-5 and TRBJ2-1, with TRBD2 matching 8 bases. The germline CDR1 and CDR2 sequences are MNHEY and SVGAGI. This CDR3 comprises 15 residues. Losses at the gene ends were 7 bases for V and 12 bases for J; bases not matched to a gene: 17. CDR3 DNA: TGTGCCAGCACTTCAAGGACTAGCCGGAAGTGGGGGCAGTTCTTC. Residues: CASTSRTSRKWGQFF.

This rearrangement joins TRBV11-2 to TRBJ1-3; 11 bases fit TRBD1. The CDR3 runs to 16 residues. Germline V gene lookup returns CDR1 SGHAT and CDR2 FQNNGV. V lost 4 bases, J lost 2 bases, and 4 bases stayed unmatched. The CDR3: CASSYGQGATGNTIYF. As DNA, the CDR3 is TGTGCCAGCAGCTACGGACAGGGGGCGACTGGAAACACCATATATTTT. The entire variable domain, with the rest obtained from reference TRBV11-2 and TRBJ1-3, is as follows: EAGVAQSPRYKIIEKRQSVAFWCNPISGHATLYWYQQILGQGPKLLIQFQNNGVVDDSQLPKDRFSAERLKGVDSTLKIQPAKLEDSAVYLCASSYGQGATGNTIYFGEGSWLTVV.

V usage is TRBV5-1 and J usage is TRBJ1-2; D is unclear. CDR3 size: 16 residues. The germline V and J ends were trimmed by 0 bases and 3 bases, with 15 bases remaining between them. Germline CDR1 is SGHRS and CDR2 is YFSETQ. CDR3 nucleotide sequence: TGCGCCAGCAGCTTGGCTTCTGGTTTGCAGTACTATGGCTACACCTTC. The encoded protein is CASSLASGLQYYGYTF.

V usage is TRBV7-9 and J usage is TRBJ1-1; 7 bases are shared with TRBD1. The CDR3 consists of 14 residues. The trim removed 6 bases at V and 2 bases at J, leaving 6 bases unmatched. The germline V gene encodes CDR1 SEHNR and CDR2 FQNEAQ (reference sequence). The CDR3 DNA sequence: TGTGCCAGCAGATCGAGACAGGGCAACACTGAAGCTTTCTTT. This sequence encodes CASRSRQGNTEAFF.